This T cell receptor beta chain was recovered during a study of cytomegalovirus exposure and HLA in healthy donors (dated by TCRdb to about 2017). Background on the whole study: In an earlier analysis of roughly 590 of the donors, approximately 300 Gb of sequence data and 100 million or so unique TCR beta sequences from 150 million to 200 million T cells were reported. Several DR-DQ haplotypes were handled as single units for association and clustering because linkage in the cohort was strong. A later genetic analysis used genome-wide SNP genotypes for about 60% of the roughly 670 donors, treating that subset as a discovery cohort. An earlier analysis of around 580 of the donors used high-throughput TCR beta sequencing to judge whether each TCR beta V gene segment behaved as functional or pseudogenic. An early release covering roughly 600 HLA-typed donors comprised 300 to 350 gigabases of sequencing data and 65 million to 100 million unique TCR sequences. Typing coverage varied by locus: 629-630 donors for A, B, C, DRB1 and DQB1; roughly 500 for DQA1; about 570 for DPA1; roughly 450 for DPB1. Among about 400 genotyped donors of the cohort, an average of around 250,000 unique TCR beta nucleotide sequences was sequenced per donor, of which 15% to 20% were non-productive. The study aimed to test whether signatures of past pathogen exposure could be identified by cataloging public T cell receptors. In the later analysis, no new phenotypic data were used to find candidate immune exposures; instead, reliance was placed on TCR beta sequences and their occurrence across donors. Along with the approximately 650-subject first cohort, a separate validation cohort of some 130 different subjects was used. Every repertoire in the discovery cohort had been generated on one and the same sequencing platform. A later analysis re-analyzed previously published TCR beta repertoires from about 600 donors and added high-resolution HLA genotyping to study TCR occurrence patterns. High-throughput TCR immunosequencing, statistical association of individual TCRs with disease status, and machine learning were combined to predict cytomegalovirus infection status. Of the 350 to 450 genotyped donors, about 80% fell in the genetic ancestry cluster associated with self-reported Caucasian donors. Donor age, sex, ethnicity and CMV serostatus were collected together with the repertoire data. HLA typing included class I and class II loci at four-digit resolution. The study profiled the T cell repertoires of 500 to 800 subjects by immunosequencing and related them to cytomegalovirus serostatus.

Library prep was done by the immunoSEQ multiplex PCR assay. For the multiplex PCR, a mixture combining 60 forward primers for TCR Vbeta segments and 13 reverse primers for TCR Jbeta segments was used. The CDR3 region of rearranged TCR beta genes was amplified from genomic DNA by a multiplex PCR assay. Amplified TCR beta libraries were sequenced as 87-base-pair reads on the Illumina HiSeq System. As for the authors' bioinformatics: In a later analysis, tens of millions of unique TCR beta chains were counted across the 690 or so repertoires, and approximately 9.9 million of these chains were shared by at least two donors. A nearest-neighbor algorithm error-corrected the raw reads and collapsed the reads into unique sequences, merging closely related sequences to remove PCR and sequencing errors. To assign V, D and J gene segments, CDR3 sequences were aligned to IMGT reference sequences. For a sequence to be retained, a match of at least six nucleotides to both a V gene segment and a J gene segment was required. Rearrangements were called productive when the CDR3 lacked stop codons and stayed in frame with V and J; all others were non-productive. CDR3 was defined by IMGT convention, running from the second conserved V-encoded cysteine to the conserved J-encoded phenylalanine. The earlier analysis of more than 450 of the donors excluded sequences that lacked an unambiguous match to a single V gene segment. An earlier analysis of 550 to 650 of the donors classified V segments as functional when productive rearrangements were above 56.7% and as segregating when the standard deviation between donors was above 5%. A statistical classification framework was built for diagnosing cytomegalovirus status from the catalog of TCR beta chain sequences. In a later analysis, V and J genes were assigned by comparing TCR nucleotide sequences against IMGT/GENE-DB human TR gene sequences. The TCRdist pipeline was used in a later analysis to assign CDR3 sequences and most-parsimonious VDJ recombination scenarios. A later analysis defined each TCR beta chain by its CDR3 amino acid sequence plus V-gene family, and excluded reads lacking a unique V-gene family. In a later analysis, 450 to 600 highly shared, low-generation-probability nucleotide sequences were removed to address suspected cross-contamination and a sequencing artifact. In a later analysis, a clonal expansion index for each public chain was calculated from normalized within-repertoire ranks of inferred template counts. Generation probabilities in a later analysis came from a VDJ recombination model fitted to out-of-frame rearrangements, and those results were checked against IGoR. In a later analysis, TCR-TCR, TCR-HLA and TCR-CMV co-occurrence was scored with hypergeometric tests, and a repertoire-size bias correction was applied to TCR pairs. In a later analysis, false discovery rates were estimated by permuting HLA or CMV assignments 20 times. A later analysis grouped co-occurring TCRs with DBSCAN, adding TCRdist sequence similarity when clustering within HLA-allele-positive subsets. Co-occurrence clustering excluded repertoires with fewer than 30,000 or more than 120,000 public chains, plus five with anomalous nucleotide sharing. TCRdb carries this immuneACCESS record with in-frame sequences only. Its versions omit some clonotypes, under half of them owing to an unresolved V gene in the studies checked, with the rest unexplained. That table furnishes V, J and clone size, whereas the DNA furnished D and trimming. Across this sample there are over 110,000 clones, with over 70% seen only once. The ten largest clones represent roughly 0.87% of the sample.

Results and caveats for the whole study, not just this receptor: Broadly in line with IMGT annotations, most TCR beta V segments showed up in productive rearrangements about 90% or about 30% of the time in an earlier analysis of under 700 of the donors. The classifier was reported to diagnose cytomegalovirus status with high specificity and sensitivity in both the original cohort and the validation cohort. Because counts were too low, approximately 15 rarely observed V segments, including chromosome 9 orphons, were excluded from the earlier analysis of 587 of the donors. V-gene and J-gene trimming of TCR beta chains was associated with a missense DCLRE1C variant in a later genetic analysis, and the association was replicated in an independent cohort. A later analysis found that TCR association rates varied across HLA loci, with DRB1 alleles showing the most associated TCRs and HLA-C alleles the fewest. In the study, some 160 TCR beta chains were listed as associated with cytomegalovirus. In this cohort, only TCR beta chains were sequenced, and detectable features were limited by the absence of alpha or paired-chain data. Roughly uniform sequencing depth across donors was assumed in presence/absence analyses, although this assumption may not hold. CMV serostatus was the only immune exposure information available for the cohort. Correlated functional status among segregating V segments might be attributable to linkage disequilibrium, but an unknown experimental factor could not be ruled out. A cluster of highly shared sequence variants was judged likely to be a technical artifact of the sequencing pipeline. A later analysis associated approximately 17,000 TCR beta sequences with specific HLA alleles at a false discovery rate of 0.05. Several of the top co-occurrence clusters appeared to be linked to parvovirus B19, influenza, CMV and Epstein-Barr virus, according to a later analysis. A further reported finding was that TCR beta sequences accurately predicted the HLA-A and HLA-B alleles for most subjects in the first cohort. In a later genetic analysis, fewer N-insertions in productive TCRs were reported among donors in an Asian-associated ancestry cluster than the roughly 700-donor mean. A few of the identified cytomegalovirus-associated TCR beta chains were confirmed in vitro to be specific for cytomegalovirus antigens. In a later analysis, most CMV-associated TCR beta chains were found to appear HLA-restricted, with HLA associations seemingly driven largely by CMV exposure. Some IMGT-functional V segments, including TRBV6-2 and TRBV6-3, could not be distinguished by the 87-base-pair reads and were therefore excluded. While some public TCRs were present in many individuals, most TCR sequences turned up only very rarely across donors. In a later analysis, HLA-associated TCR beta chains showed more clonal expansion and lower generation probabilities than non-associated chains that were equally common. When HLA alleles, especially DR and DQ, strongly co-occurred, TCR associations were difficult to assign to individual alleles. According to the authors, the approach could potentially be generalized to other disease states and immunological phenotypes. Because HLA typing was unavailable for some donors at each locus, only the typed subset was used in association tests.

From the germline V gene (reference sequence), CDR1 is GTSNPN and CDR2 is SVGIG. The V end loses 0 bases and the J end loses 11 bases, and a stretch of 17 bases separates them. The CDR3 has 14 amino acids, counting the end cysteine and phenylalanine. The kept DNA is CDR3 alone, 42 bases in frame from the first base. Concerning this clone: What antigen it recognizes has not been identified. Per-base qualities were not stored, and no clone one base away is much larger.

In total, 666 healthy bone marrow donors made up the cohort. Cohort members were all nominally healthy when sampled, although unrecorded immune exposures were likely present. The donor tested CMV seronegative and was one of the 352 seronegative cohort members. A peripheral blood sample was provided by each donor, and peripheral blood mononuclear cells were used for TCR beta sequencing. Genomic DNA was extracted from the blood cell samples with the Qiagen DNeasy Blood Extraction Kit. Input material: PBMCs. The chain joins TRBV30 to TRBJ2-1; a tentative D match to TRBD2 spans 5 bases. This clonotype originated in a man aged 18 to 30 in good health and CMV-seronegative. The CDR3 region: CAWSVTDSPMQQFF. In nucleotides, the sequence is TGTGCCTGGAGTGTAACGGACTCACCCATGCAGCAGTTCTTC.